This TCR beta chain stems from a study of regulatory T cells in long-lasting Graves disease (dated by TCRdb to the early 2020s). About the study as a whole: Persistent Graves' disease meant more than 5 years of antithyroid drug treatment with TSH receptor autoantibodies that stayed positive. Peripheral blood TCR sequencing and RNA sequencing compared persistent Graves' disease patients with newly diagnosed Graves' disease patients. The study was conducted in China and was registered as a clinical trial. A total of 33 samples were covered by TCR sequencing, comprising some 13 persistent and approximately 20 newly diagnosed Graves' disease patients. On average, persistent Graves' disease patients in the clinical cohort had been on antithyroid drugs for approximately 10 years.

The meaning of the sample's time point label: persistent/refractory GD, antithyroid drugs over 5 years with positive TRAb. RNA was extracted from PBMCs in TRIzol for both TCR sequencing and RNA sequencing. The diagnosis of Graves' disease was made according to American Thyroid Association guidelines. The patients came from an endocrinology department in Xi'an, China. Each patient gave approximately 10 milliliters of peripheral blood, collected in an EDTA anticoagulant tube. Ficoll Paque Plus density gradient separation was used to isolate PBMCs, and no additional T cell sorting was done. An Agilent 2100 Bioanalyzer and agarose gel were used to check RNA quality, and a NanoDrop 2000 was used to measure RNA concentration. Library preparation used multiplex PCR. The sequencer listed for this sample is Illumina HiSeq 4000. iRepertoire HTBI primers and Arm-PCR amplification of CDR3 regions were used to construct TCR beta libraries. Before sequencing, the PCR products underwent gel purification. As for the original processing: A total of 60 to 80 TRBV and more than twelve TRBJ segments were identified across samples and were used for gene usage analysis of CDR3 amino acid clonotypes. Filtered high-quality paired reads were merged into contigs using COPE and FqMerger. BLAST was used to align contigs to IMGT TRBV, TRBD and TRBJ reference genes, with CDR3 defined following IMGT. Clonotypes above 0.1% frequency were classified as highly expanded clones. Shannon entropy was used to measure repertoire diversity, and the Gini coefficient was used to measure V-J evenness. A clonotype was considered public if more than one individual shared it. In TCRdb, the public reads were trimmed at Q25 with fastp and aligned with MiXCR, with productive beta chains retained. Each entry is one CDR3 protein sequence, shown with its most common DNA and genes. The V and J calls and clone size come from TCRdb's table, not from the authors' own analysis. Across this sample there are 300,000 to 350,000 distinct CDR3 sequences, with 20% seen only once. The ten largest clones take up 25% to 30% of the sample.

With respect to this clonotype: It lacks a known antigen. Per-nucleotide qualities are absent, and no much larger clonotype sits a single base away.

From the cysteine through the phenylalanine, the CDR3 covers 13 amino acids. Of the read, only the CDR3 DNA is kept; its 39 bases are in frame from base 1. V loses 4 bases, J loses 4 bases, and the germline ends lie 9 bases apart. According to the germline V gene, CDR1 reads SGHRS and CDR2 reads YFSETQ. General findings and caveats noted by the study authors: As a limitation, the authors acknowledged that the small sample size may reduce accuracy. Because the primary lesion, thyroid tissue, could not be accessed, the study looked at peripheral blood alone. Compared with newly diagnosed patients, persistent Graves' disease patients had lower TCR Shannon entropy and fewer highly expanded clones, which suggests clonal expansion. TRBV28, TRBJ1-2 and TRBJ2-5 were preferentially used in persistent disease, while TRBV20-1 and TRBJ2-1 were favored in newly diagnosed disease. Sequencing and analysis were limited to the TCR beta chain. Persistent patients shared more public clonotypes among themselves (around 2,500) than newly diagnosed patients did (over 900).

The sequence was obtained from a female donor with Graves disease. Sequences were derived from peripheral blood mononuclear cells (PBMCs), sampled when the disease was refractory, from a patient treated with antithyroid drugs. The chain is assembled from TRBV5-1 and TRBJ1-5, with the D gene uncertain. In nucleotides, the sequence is TGCGCCAGCAGCACCGAGCCGAATCAGCCCCAGCATTTT. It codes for CASSTEPNQPQHF.